Below are 19 T cell receptor beta chains sequenced from a single sample in a study of T cells expressing NK-cell markers. TCRdb reprocessed the 5' RACE reads and stores each CDR3 protein as one record, lacking DNA. The sample totals 1,300 or so distinct CDR3 sequences; its top ten clones hold 55% to 70%. Sequencing was done on a sample of blood T cells: a sorted CD56 or NKG2C T cell subset, CD4+ or CD8+ T cells, or bulk PBMC T cells (not recorded which). The receptor set was obtained from a woman aged 18 to 35 in good health.

The chain has TRBV29-1 and TRBJ2-7; TCRdb reports TRBD1, a call that lacks DNA to check it against. This CDR3 region has 14 residues. Germline assignment: CDR1 SQVTM and CDR2 ANQGSEA. The CDR3 sequence is CSVGDRRYNYEQYF.

The chain employs TRBV7-9 and TRBJ2-5; TCRdb indicates TRBD1, and absent DNA this call remains unverified. The CDR3 sequence is 13 residues long. In germline, CDR1 is SEHNR, CDR2 FQNEAQ (reference sequence). The CDR3 here is CASSLPFVDPEYF. Supplemented by reference TRBV7-9 and TRBJ2-5, the full variable domain reads DTGVSQNPRHKITKRGQNVTFRCDPISEHNRLYWYRQTLGQGPEFLTYFQNEAQLEKSRLLSDRFSAERPKGSFSTLEIQRTEQGDSAMYLCASSLPFVDPEYFGPGTRLLVL.

This clonotype is medium-sized (0.01 to 0.1%) by frequency. The chain couples TRBV12-3 or TRBV12-4 to TRBJ2-2; TCRdb returns TRBD2, unconfirmable since there is no DNA. CDR3 size: 17 residues. The CDR3: CASSLPFFRDWLGELFF.

According to its frequency, this clonotype is medium-sized (0.01 to 0.1%). V and J are TRBV6-1 and TRBJ1-2; checking the TCRdb D call of TRBD1 is not possible without DNA. The germline V gene has CDR1 MNHNS and CDR2 SASEGT. The CDR3 sequence is 14 residues long. The CDR3: CASSEGTGSYGYTF.

This chain connects TRBV24-1 to TRBJ1-1; the D call from TCRdb, TRBD1, cannot be confirmed without DNA. Germline loops: CDR1 KGHDR, CDR2 SFDVKD. The CDR3 is 17 residues long. CDR3: CATSDSGQSNTDTEAFF.

Its frequency marks this clonotype as large. V is TRBV7-8 and J is TRBJ2-3; there is no DNA to check the TCRdb D call of TRBD1. The CDR3 has 17 amino acids. The germline V gene encodes CDR1 SGHVS and CDR2 FQNEAQ. The CDR3 protein is CASSLSRGWEGTDTQYF.

This clonotype counts as medium-sized by frequency. The CDR3 reads CASSGTGGSGANVLTF. The J gene is TRBJ2-6, the V gene TRBV6-4; with no DNA, the TCRdb D assignment of TRBD1 cannot be verified. Germline V gives CDR1 MRHNA, CDR2 SNTAGT. The CDR3 totals 16 residues.

Its frequency marks this clonotype as large. The V gene is TRBV9, the J gene TRBJ2-7. Germline V gene data show CDR1 as SGDLS and CDR2 as YYNGEE. The CDR3 runs 14 residues. This CDR3 is CASSVAGSGYEQYF.

According to its frequency, this clonotype is medium-sized. The CDR3 spells CASSLASRMANEKLFF. J is TRBJ1-4 and V is TRBV5-1. Germline CDR1 reads SGHRS; CDR2 reads YFSETQ. CDR3 length: 16 amino acids.

Its frequency marks this clonotype as medium-sized. The chain recombines TRBV7-9 with TRBJ2-7; TCRdb proposes TRBD1, but this gene call is untestable without DNA. The CDR3 consists of 16 residues. Germline V gives CDR1 SEHNR, CDR2 FQNEAQ (reference sequence). CDR3: CASSLPGQGNKDEQYF.

By frequency, this clonotype registers medium-sized. This sequence joins TRBV12-3 or TRBV12-4 and TRBJ2-3. This CDR3 comprises 15 residues. The CDR3 loop is CASSVWWVVHTTQYF.

This chain connects TRBV23-1 to TRBJ2-7; TCRdb picks TRBD1, but there is no DNA to check that call. TRBV23-1 is flagged as an ORF with uncertain function. The CDR3 extends over 13 amino acids. CDR3 loop: CASSRRGPYEQYF.

This clonotype counts as medium-sized by frequency. This chain links TRBV5-5 with TRBJ1-1; the D gene TCRdb calls, TRBD1, cannot be checked with no DNA. Germline V gene data show CDR1 as SGHKS and CDR2 as YYEKEE (reference sequence). The CDR3 covers 15 residues. The CDR3 loop reads CASSQPWGRVSEAFF.

This clonotype is called medium-sized based on its frequency. The rearrangement joins TRBV2 to TRBJ2-1. The CDR3 contains 13 residues. Germline V gene lookup returns CDR1 SNHLY and CDR2 FYNNEI. This chain's CDR3 is CASSEDPRNEQFF. Complete variable domain (other parts from reference TRBV2 and TRBJ2-1): EPEVTQTPSHQVTQMGQEVILRCVPISNHLYFYWYRQILGQKVEFLVSFYNNEISEKSEIFDDQFSVERPDGSNFTLKIRSTKLEDSAMYFCASSEDPRNEQFFGPGTRLTVL.

V usage is TRBV7-7 and J usage is TRBJ2-7. CDR1 SSHAT and CDR2 FNYEAQ come from the germline V gene (reference sequence). The CDR3 extends over 15 amino acids. The CDR3 sequence: CASSLVPSPRYEQYF.

This clonotype is medium-sized (0.01 to 0.1%) by frequency. The V call is TRBV4-3, the J call TRBJ2-1; with no DNA, the TCRdb D assignment of TRBD2 cannot be verified. This CDR3 is built from 16 residues. The germline V gene encodes CDR1 LGHNA and CDR2 YSLEER. CDR3 region: CASSQLAGGTYNEQFF.

This clonotype is deemed medium-sized by its frequency. The chain uses TRBV5-1 and TRBJ2-3; TCRdb names TRBD2, which stays unverified in the absence of DNA. This CDR3 spans 14 amino acids. Looked up from germline, CDR1 is SGHRS and CDR2 is YFSETQ. CDR3 in amino acids: CASSLGEGGDTQYF.

This clonotype registers medium-sized (0.01 to 0.1%) by frequency. V and J are TRBV2 and TRBJ2-7; the TCRdb D gene call, TRBD1, has no DNA to confirm it. Looked up from germline, CDR1 is SNHLY and CDR2 is FYNNEI. The CDR3 consists of 15 residues. The CDR3 reads CASSEAHGIGYEQYF.

This clonotype registers medium-sized by frequency. V usage is TRBV20-1 and J usage is TRBJ2-5; there is no DNA to check the TCRdb D call of TRBD1. Germline V CDR1 and CDR2: DFQATT, SNEGSKA (reference sequence). This CDR3 has 19 residues. The CDR3 reads CSAGRGGRQGGVIQETQYF.